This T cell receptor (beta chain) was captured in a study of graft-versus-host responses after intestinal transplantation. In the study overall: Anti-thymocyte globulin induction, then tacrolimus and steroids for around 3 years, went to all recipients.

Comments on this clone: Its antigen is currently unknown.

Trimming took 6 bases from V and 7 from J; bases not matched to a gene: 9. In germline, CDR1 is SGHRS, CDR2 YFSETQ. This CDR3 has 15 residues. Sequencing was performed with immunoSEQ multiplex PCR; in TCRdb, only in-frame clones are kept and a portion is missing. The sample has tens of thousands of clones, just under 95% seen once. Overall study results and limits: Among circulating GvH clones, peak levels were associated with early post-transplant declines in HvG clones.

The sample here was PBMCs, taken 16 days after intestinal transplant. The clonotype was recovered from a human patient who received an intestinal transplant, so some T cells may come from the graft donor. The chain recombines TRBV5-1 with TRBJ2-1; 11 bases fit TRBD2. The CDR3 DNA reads TGCGCCAGCACATTTACCGGGACTAGCGGTAATGAGCAGTTCTTC. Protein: CASTFTGTSGNEQFF.